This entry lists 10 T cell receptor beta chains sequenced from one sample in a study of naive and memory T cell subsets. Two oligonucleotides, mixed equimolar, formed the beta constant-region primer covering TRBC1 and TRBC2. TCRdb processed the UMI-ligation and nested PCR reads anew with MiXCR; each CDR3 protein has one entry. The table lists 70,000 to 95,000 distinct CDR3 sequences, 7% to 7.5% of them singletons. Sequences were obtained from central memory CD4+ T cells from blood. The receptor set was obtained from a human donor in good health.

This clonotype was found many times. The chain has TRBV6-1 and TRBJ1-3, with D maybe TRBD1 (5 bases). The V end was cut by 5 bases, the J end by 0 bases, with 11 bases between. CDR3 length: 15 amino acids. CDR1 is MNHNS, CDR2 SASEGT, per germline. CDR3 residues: CASSFRVPSGNTIYF. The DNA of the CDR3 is TGTGCCAGCAGTTTCAGGGTGCCCTCTGGAAACACCATATATTTT.

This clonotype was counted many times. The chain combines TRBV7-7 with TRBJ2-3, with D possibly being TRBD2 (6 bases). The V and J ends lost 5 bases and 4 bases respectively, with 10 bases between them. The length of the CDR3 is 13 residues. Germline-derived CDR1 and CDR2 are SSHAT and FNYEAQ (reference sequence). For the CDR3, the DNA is TGTGCCAGCAGCACCGGGACTCCAGATACGCAGTATTTT. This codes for CASSTGTPDTQYF. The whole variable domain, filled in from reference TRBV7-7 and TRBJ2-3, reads GAGVSQSPRYKVTKRGQDVTLRCDPISSHATLYWYQQALGQGPEFLTYFNYEAQPDKSGLPSDRFSAERPEGSISTLTIQRTEQRDSAMYRCASSTGTPDTQYFGPGTRLTVL.

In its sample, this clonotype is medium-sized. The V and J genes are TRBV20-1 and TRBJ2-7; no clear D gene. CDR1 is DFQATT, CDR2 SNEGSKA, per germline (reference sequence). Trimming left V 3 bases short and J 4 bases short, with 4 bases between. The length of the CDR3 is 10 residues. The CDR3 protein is CSARVYEQYF. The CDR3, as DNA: TGCAGTGCTAGGGTGTACGAGCAGTACTTC.

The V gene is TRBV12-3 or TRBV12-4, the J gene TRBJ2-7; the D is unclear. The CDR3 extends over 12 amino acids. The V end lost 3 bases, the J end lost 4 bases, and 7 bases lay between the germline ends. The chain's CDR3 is CASSLTAYEQYF. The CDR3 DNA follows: TGTGCCAGCAGTTTGACGGCATACGAGCAGTACTTC.

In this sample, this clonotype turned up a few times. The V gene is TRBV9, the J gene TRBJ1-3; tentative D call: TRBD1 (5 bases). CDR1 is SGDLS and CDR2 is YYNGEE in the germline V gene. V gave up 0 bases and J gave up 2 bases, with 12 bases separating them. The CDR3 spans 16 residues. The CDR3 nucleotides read TGTGCCAGCAGCGTAGAGGCGGGACCCACTGGAAACACCATATATTTT. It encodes CASSVEAGPTGNTIYF. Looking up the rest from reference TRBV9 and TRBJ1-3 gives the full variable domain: DSGVTQTPKHLITATGQRVTLRCSPRSGDLSVYWYQQSLDQGLQFLIQYYNGEERAKGNILERFSAQQFPDLHSELNLSSLELGDSALYFCASSVEAGPTGNTIYFGEGSWLTVV.

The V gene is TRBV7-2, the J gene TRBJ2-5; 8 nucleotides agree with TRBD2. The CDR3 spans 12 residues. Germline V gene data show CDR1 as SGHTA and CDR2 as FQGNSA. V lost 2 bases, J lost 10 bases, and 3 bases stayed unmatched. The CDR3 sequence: CASSLHGGGQYF. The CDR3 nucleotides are TGTGCCAGCAGCTTACACGGGGGGGGCCAGTACTTC.

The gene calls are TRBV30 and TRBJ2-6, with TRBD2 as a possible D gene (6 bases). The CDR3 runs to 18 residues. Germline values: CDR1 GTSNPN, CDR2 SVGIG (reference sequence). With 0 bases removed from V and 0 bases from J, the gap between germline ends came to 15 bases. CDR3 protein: CAWSVPGSPPSGANVLTF. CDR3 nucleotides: TGTGCCTGGAGTGTACCCGGGAGCCCCCCCTCTGGGGCCAACGTCCTGACTTTC.

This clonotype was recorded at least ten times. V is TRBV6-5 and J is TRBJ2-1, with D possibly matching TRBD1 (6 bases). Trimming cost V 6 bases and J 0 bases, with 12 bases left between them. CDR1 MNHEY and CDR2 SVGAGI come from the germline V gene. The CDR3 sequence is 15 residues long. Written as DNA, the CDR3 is TGTGCCAGCAGCCGCACAGGGATCTCCTACAATGAGCAGTTCTTC. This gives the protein CASSRTGISYNEQFF.

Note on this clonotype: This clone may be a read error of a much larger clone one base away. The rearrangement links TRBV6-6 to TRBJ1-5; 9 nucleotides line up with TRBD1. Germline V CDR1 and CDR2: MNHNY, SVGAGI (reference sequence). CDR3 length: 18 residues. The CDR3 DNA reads TGTGCCAGCCTTTCCATGGACAGGGGATACCCTGGCAATCAGCTCCAGCATTTT. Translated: CASLSMDRGYPGNQLQHF.

The CDR3 reads CASTGDRGSEQYF. CDR3 DNA: TGTGCCAGCACCGGGGACAGGGGGAGCGAGCAGTACTTC. The chain has TRBV27 and TRBJ2-7; 11 nucleotides align to TRBD1. This CDR3 contains 13 residues. CDR1 and CDR2 (germline): MNHEY, SMNVEV (reference sequence). J gave up 6 bases and V 7 bases, and 5 bases lay outside the gene matches.